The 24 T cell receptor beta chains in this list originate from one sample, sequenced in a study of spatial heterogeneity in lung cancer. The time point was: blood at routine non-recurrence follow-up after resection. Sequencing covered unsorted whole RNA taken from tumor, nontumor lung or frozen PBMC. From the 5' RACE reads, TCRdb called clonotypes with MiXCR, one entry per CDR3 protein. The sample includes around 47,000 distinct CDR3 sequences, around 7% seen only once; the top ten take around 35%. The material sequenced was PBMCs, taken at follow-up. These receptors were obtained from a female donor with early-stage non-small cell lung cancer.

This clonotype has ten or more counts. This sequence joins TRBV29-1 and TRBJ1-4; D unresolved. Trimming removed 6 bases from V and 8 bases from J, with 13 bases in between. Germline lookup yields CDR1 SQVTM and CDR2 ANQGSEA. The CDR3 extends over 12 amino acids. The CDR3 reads CSVRIGEEKLFF. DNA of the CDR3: TGCAGCGTCCGAATCGGGGAGGAAAAACTGTTTTTT.

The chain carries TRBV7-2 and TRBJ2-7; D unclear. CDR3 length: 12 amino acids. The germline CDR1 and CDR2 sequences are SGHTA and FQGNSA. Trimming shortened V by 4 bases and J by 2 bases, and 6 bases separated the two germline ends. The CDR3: CASSSDTYEQYF. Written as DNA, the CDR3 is TGTGCCAGCAGCTCCGACACCTACGAGCAGTACTTC. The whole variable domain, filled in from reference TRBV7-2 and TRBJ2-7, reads GAGVSQSPSNKVTEKGKDVELRCDPISGHTALYWYRQSLGQGLEFLIYFQGNSAPDKSGLPSDRFSAERTGGSVSTLTIQRTQQEDSAVYLCASSSDTYEQYFGPGTRLTVT.

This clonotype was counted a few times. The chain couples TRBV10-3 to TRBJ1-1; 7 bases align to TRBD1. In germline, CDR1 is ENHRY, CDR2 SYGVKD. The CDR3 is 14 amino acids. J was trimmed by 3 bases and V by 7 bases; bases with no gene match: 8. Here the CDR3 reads CAITLGQGDTEAFF. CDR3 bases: TGTGCCATCACCTTGGGGCAGGGGGACACTGAAGCTTTCTTT.

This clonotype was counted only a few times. The CDR3 protein is CASSLAGVGEQYF. The CDR3 DNA reads as TGTGCCAGCAGCTTAGCGGGAGTCGGCGAGCAGTACTTC. The chain links TRBV7-2 to TRBJ2-7, with a weak D call TRBD2 (5 bases). CDR1 is SGHTA and CDR2 is FQGNSA in the germline V gene. V lost 0 bases and J 6 bases, leaving 9 bases between the germline ends. The CDR3 length is 13 residues.

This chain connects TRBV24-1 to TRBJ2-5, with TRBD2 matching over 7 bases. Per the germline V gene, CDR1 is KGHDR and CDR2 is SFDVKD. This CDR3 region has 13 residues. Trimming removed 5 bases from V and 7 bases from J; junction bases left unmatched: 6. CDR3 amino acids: CATSGEWGGTQYF. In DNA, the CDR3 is TGTGCCACCAGTGGCGAGTGGGGGGGGACCCAGTACTTC.

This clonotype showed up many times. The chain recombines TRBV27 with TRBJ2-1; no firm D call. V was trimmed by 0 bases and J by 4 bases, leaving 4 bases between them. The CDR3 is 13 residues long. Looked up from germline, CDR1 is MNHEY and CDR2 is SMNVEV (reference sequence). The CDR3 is CASSLSSYNEQFF. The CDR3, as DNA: TGTGCCAGCAGTTTATCCTCTTACAATGAGCAGTTCTTC.

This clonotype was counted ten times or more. The CDR3 DNA follows: TGTGCCAGCAGTCAGGGAAGGGCTAACTATGGCTACACCTTC. Translating gives CASSQGRANYGYTF. The J gene is TRBJ1-2, the V gene TRBV28, with a weak D call TRBD1 (5 bases). Trimming removed 5 bases from V and 0 bases from J, with 10 bases in between. Germline CDR1 and CDR2: MDHEN and SYDVKM. CDR3 length equals 14 residues.

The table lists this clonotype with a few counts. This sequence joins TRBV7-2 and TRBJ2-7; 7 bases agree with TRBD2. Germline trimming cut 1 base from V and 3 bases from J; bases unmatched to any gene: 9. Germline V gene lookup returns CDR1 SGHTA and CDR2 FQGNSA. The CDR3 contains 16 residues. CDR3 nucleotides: TGTGCCAGCAGCTTAGGGGTAGCGGGCGGAGGCTACGAGCAGTACTTC. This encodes CASSLGVAGGGYEQYF.

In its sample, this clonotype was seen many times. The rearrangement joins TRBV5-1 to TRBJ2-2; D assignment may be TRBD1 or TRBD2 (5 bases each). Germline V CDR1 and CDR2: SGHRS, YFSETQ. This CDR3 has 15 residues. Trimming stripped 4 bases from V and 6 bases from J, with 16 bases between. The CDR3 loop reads CASSRPGPLSGELFF. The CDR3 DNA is TGCGCCAGCAGCCGGCCGGGACCCCTGTCCGGGGAGCTGTTTTTT.

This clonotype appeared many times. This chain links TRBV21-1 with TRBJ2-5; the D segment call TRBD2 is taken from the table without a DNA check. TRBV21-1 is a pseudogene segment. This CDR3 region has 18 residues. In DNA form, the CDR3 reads TGTGCCAGCAGCACCGTAGTGGGACCGTGTATTCAGGGTGAGACCCAGTACTTC. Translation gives CASSTVVGPCIQGETQYF.

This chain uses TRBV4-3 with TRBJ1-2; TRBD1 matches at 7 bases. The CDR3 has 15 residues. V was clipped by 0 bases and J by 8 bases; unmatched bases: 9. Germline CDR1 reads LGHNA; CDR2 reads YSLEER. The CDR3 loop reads CASSQDRPDREGYTF. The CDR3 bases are TGCGCCAGCAGCCAAGATAGGCCCGACAGGGAAGGCTACACCTTC.

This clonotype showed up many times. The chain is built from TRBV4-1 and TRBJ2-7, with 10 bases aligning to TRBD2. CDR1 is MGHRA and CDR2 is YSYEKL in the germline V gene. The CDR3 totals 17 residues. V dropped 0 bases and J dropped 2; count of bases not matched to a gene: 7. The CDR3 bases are TGCGCCAGCAGCCAAGAGCCGGGGACTAGCGCTACCTACGAGCAGTACTTC. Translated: CASSQEPGTSATYEQYF.

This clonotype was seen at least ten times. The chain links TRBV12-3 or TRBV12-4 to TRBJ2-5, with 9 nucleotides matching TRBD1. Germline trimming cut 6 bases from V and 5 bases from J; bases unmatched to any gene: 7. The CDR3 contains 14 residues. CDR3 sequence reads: CASRKQGAGETQYF. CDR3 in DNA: TGTGCCAGCAGGAAACAGGGGGCCGGGGAGACCCAGTACTTC.

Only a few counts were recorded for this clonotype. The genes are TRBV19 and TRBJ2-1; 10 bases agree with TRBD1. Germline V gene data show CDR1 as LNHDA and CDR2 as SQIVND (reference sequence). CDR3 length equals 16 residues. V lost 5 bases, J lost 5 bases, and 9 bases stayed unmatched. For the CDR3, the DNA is TGTGCCAGTAGTCCGAGGGACAGGGGCACCAACAATGAGCAGTTCTTC. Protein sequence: CASSPRDRGTNNEQFF.

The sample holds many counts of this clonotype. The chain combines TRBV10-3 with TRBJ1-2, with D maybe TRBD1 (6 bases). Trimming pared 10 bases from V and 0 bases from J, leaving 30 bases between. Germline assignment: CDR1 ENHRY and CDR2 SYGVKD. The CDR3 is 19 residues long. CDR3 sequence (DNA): TGTGCCACTGCCCCCGACAGGCTCAGGGTTCTTTACTCTAACTATGGCTACACCTTC. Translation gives CATAPDRLRVLYSNYGYTF.

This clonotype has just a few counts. The CDR3 nucleotides are TGTGCCAGCAGTTTACCCTCCGGGACAGGGCGATCTGAAGCTTTCTTT. This translates into CASSLPSGTGRSEAFF. V and J are TRBV28 and TRBJ1-1; TRBD1 matches at 9 bases. Trimming took 2 bases from V and 6 from J; bases not matched to a gene: 10. CDR1 is MDHEN and CDR2 is SYDVKM in the germline V gene. The CDR3 totals 16 residues.

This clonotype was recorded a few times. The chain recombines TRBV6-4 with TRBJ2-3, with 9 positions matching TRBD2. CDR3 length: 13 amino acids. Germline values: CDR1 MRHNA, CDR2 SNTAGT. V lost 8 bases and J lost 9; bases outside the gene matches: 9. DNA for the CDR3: TGTGCCAGCCGGCGGGGGGGGACGGAGACGCAGTATTTT. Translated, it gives CASRRGGTETQYF.

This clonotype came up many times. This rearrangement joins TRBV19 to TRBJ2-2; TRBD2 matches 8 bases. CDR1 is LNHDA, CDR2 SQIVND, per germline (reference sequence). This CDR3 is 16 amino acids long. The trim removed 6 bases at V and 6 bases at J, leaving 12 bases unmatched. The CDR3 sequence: CASSSPGTSTSGELFF. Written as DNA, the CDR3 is TGTGCCAGTAGCTCTCCCGGGACTAGTACGTCCGGGGAGCTGTTTTTT.

CDR3 bases: TGTGCCAGCAGCTTGAGAATGGAGGGGCCTACTGCCTACACAGATACGCAGTATTTT. Translation: CASSLRMEGPTAYTDTQYF. This chain joins TRBV5-5 and TRBJ2-3; D might be TRBD2 (6 bases). There are 19 residues in the CDR3. Between the trimmed V and J ends, which lost 1 base and 2 bases, there was a span of 23 bases. Per germline, CDR1 SGHKS and CDR2 YYEKEE (reference sequence).

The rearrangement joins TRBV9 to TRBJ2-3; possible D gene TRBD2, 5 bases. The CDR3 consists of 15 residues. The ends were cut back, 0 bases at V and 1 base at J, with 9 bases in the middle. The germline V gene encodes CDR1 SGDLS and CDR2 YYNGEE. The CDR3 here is CASSVGGRGTDTQYF. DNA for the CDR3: TGTGCCAGCAGCGTAGGAGGGCGGGGCACAGATACGCAGTATTTT.

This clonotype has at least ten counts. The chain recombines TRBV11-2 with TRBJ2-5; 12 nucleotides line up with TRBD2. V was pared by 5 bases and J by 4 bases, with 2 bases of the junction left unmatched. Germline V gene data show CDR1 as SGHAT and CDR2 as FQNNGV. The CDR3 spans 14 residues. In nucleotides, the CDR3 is TGTGCCAGCAGCGGACTAGCGGGGCGAGAGACCCAGTACTTC. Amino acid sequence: CASSGLAGRETQYF.

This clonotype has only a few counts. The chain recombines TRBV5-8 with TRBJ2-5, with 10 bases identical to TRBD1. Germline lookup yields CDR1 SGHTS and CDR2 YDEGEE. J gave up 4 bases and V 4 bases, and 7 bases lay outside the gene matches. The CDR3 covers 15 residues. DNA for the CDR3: TGTGCCAGCAGCCCCCGGACAGGGGGGGGAGAGACCCAGTACTTC. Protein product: CASSPRTGGGETQYF.

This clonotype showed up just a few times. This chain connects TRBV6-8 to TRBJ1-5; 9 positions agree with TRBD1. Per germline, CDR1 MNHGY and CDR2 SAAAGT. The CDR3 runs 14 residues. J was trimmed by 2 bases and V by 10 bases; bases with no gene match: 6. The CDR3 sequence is CATYRDRGNQPQHF. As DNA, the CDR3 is TGTGCCACCTACCGGGACAGGGGCAATCAGCCCCAGCATTTT.

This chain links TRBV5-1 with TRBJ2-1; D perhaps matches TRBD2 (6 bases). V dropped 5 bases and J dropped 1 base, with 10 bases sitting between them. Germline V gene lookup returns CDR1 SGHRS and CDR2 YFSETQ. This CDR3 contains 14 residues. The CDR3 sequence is CASRSAGSYNEQFF. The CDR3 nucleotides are TGCGCCAGCAGGTCGGCGGGGTCCTACAATGAGCAGTTCTTC.